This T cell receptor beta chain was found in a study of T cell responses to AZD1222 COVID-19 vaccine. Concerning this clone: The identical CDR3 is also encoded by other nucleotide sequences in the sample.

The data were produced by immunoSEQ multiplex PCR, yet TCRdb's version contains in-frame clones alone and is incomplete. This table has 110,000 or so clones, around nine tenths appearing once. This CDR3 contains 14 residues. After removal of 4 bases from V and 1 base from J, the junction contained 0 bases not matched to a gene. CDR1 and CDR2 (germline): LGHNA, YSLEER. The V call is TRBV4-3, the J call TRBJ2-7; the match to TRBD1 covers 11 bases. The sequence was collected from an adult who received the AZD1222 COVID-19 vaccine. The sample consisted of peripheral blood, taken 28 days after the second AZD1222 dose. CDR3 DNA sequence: TGCGCCAGCAGCCGGGACAGGGGGTCCTACGAGCAGTACTTC. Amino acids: CASSRDRGSYEQYF.